What follows are 23 T cell receptor beta chains derived from one specimen sequenced in a study of T-cell reconstitution after alpha-beta-depleted transplantation in children. Construction of the TCRbeta library involved unique molecular identifiers. A single record per CDR3 protein comes from TCRdb applying MiXCR to the PCR reads. The sample records more than 200,000 distinct CDR3 sequences, about a sixth being singletons. Sequencing was performed on PBMCs, mostly from graft donor cells, taken 360 days after TCRalphabeta/CD19-depleted stem cell transplant. These receptors originate from a male patient aged 2-10 years who had a stem cell transplant for acute lymphoblastic leukemia, so the T cells may come from the graft donor.

This clonotype was recorded at least ten times. The J gene is TRBJ2-2, the V gene TRBV27, with 9 positions matching TRBD2. The V segment lost 3 bases and the J segment 5 bases; nucleotides outside the gene matches: 4. The CDR3 is made up of 15 amino acids. Per the germline V gene, CDR1 is MNHEY and CDR2 is SMNVEV (reference sequence). CDR3 amino acids: CASSFFLAGTGELFF. The CDR3 coding sequence is TGTGCCAGCAGTTTTTTTCTAGCGGGGACCGGGGAGCTGTTTTTT.

This clonotype was observed many times. This rearrangement joins TRBV29-1 to TRBJ2-7; 7 bases match TRBD2. Per the germline V gene, CDR1 is SQVTM and CDR2 is ANQGSEA. The CDR3 consists of 13 residues. V was clipped by 7 bases and J by 2 bases; unmatched bases: 8. CDR3 nucleotide sequence: TGCAGCGCTAGGACTAGGCAAACCTACGAGCAGTACTTC. This gives the protein CSARTRQTYEQYF.

The table lists this clonotype with many counts. The rearrangement joins TRBV12-3 or TRBV12-4 to TRBJ1-1; no firm D call. Trimming removed 6 bases at V and 0 bases at J, with 8 bases between. CDR3 length: 13 residues. CDR3 DNA sequence: TGTGCCAGCAGCGTTGCCTTGAACACTGAAGCTTTCTTT. It is translated as CASSVALNTEAFF.

This chain uses TRBV20-1 with TRBJ2-6, with 8 bases lining up with TRBD1. Germline lookup yields CDR1 DFQATT and CDR2 SNEGSKA (reference sequence). The CDR3 totals 16 residues. V gave up 4 bases and J gave up 0 bases; unmatched junction bases: 5. CDR3 nucleotide sequence: TGCAGTGCTACGGACAGGGCCCGCTCTGGGGCCAACGTCCTGACTTTC. It yields the protein CSATDRARSGANVLTF.

This clonotype has just a few counts. This sequence joins TRBV12-3 or TRBV12-4 and TRBJ2-3; D is unclear. Deletions cut 3 bases from V and 4 bases from J, with 5 bases between. The CDR3 is 12 residues long. CDR3 nucleotides: TGTGCCAGCAGTTTGTACCCAGATACGCAGTATTTT. Translated: CASSLYPDTQYF.

In this sample, this clonotype turned up a few times. The V gene is TRBV7-9, the J gene TRBJ2-7, with 8 positions matching TRBD1. Looked up from germline, CDR1 is SEHNR and CDR2 is FQNEAQ (reference sequence). V was clipped by 4 bases and J by 5 bases; unmatched bases: 13. The length of the CDR3 is 16 residues. The CDR3 spells CASSSDRGYNDDEQYF. Here the CDR3 DNA reads TGTGCCAGCAGCTCAGACAGGGGCTACAACGACGACGAGCAGTACTTC.

This clonotype is a singleton in its sample. The rearrangement uses TRBV30 and TRBJ1-2; no reliable D call. CDR3 length: 15 residues. CDR1 and CDR2 (germline): GTSNPN, SVGIG (reference sequence). V lost 0 bases and J lost 5, with 16 bases in between. This CDR3 is CAWSVPHRARYGYTF. The DNA of the CDR3 is TGTGCCTGGAGTGTACCCCACAGAGCTCGTTATGGCTACACCTTC.

This clonotype was seen more than once but under ten times. V usage is TRBV21-1 and J usage is TRBJ2-7. TRBV21-1 is a pseudogene locus. The CDR3 is 15 amino acids. The CDR3: CASSKFTSSSYEQYF. CDR3 sequence (DNA): TGTGCCAGCAGCAAATTTACTTCTAGCTCCTACGAGCAGTACTTC.

The rearrangement links TRBV12-3 or TRBV12-4 to TRBJ2-3; TRBD2 might be the D (5 bases). This CDR3 region has 16 residues. V was shortened by 4 bases and J by 0 bases, with 14 bases between the two germline ends. This CDR3 is CASSSALGRSTDTQYF. CDR3 DNA sequence: TGTGCCAGCAGTTCCGCACTAGGGCGGAGCACAGATACGCAGTATTTT.

The V gene is TRBV6-5, the J gene TRBJ1-3; perhaps TRBD1 as D (5 bases). Germline V CDR1 and CDR2: MNHEY, SVGAGI. This CDR3 has 16 amino acids. V dropped 5 bases and J dropped 0 bases, with 14 bases sitting between them. As DNA, the CDR3 is TGTGCCAGCAGTCCCCTGACAGCCGTCTCTGGAAACACCATATATTTT. It translates to CASSPLTAVSGNTIYF.

The chain uses TRBV24-1 and TRBJ2-3; the D is unclear. In germline, CDR1 is KGHDR, CDR2 SFDVKD. With 4 bases removed from V and 0 bases from J, the gap between germline ends came to 16 bases. This CDR3 region has 17 residues. CDR3 in amino acids: CATSDNAVKSSTDTQYF. CDR3 DNA sequence: TGTGCCACCAGTGACAACGCAGTGAAATCTAGCACAGATACGCAGTATTTT.

The gene calls are TRBV12-3 or TRBV12-4 and TRBJ1-1, with D hard to call. The V end lost 5 bases, the J end lost 8 bases, and 15 bases lay between the germline ends. CDR3 size: 13 residues. CDR3 loop: CASSLGGPSEAFF. The CDR3 bases are TGTGCCAGCAGTCTTGGAGGACCCTCCGAAGCTTTCTTT.

The V and J genes are TRBV6-2 or TRBV6-3 and TRBJ2-2; D tentatively fits TRBD1 or TRBD2 (5 bases each). CDR3 length: 16 residues. V shed 1 base and J shed 4 bases, with 13 bases lying between them. In germline, CDR1 is MNHEY, CDR2 SVGEGT. The CDR3 reads CASSYFPGAVTGELFF. CDR3 in DNA: TGTGCCAGCAGTTACTTTCCCGGGGCGGTCACCGGGGAGCTGTTTTTT.

The CDR3 DNA reads TGTGCCAGCAGGGGGGGCCGACTTTTGAATTCAGGCCTCCACTTT. It yields the protein CASRGGRLLNSGLHF. The rearrangement uses TRBV2 and TRBJ1-6; D is perhaps TRBD1 (6 bases). The ends were cut back, 6 bases at V and 15 bases at J, with 24 bases in the middle. Germline V gene lookup returns CDR1 SNHLY and CDR2 FYNNEI. The CDR3 runs 15 residues.

A few counts support this clonotype. This rearrangement joins TRBV7-8 to TRBJ2-1; 13 bases are a match to TRBD2. Per the germline V gene, CDR1 is SGHVS and CDR2 is FQNEAQ. The CDR3 covers 16 residues. V gave up 3 bases and J gave up 10 bases; unmatched junction bases: 9. This CDR3 reads CASSFPGLAGEEEQFF. The DNA for the CDR3 is TGTGCCAGCAGCTTTCCCGGACTAGCGGGAGAAGAAGAGCAGTTCTTC.

This clonotype was counted a few times. The chain has TRBV2 and TRBJ1-1; D not resolved. Germline loops: CDR1 SNHLY, CDR2 FYNNEI. Trimming pared 2 bases from V and 0 bases from J, leaving 1 base between. There are 12 residues in the CDR3. This chain's CDR3 is CASSELNTEAFF. In DNA, the CDR3 is TGTGCCAGCAGTGAATTGAACACTGAAGCTTTCTTT.

This clonotype was observed a few times. This sequence joins TRBV7-6 and TRBJ1-2; TRBD1 matches at 7 bases. V gave up 1 base and J gave up 3 bases; unmatched junction bases: 8. CDR3 length: 16 amino acids. CDR1 SGHVS and CDR2 FNYEAQ come from the germline V gene. CDR3: CASSLGEDRVDYGYTF. The CDR3 region has the DNA TGTGCCAGCAGCTTAGGAGAAGACAGGGTGGACTATGGCTACACCTTC.

This clonotype was seen a few times. The rearrangement uses TRBV7-2 and TRBJ2-1; no definite D call. Trimming took off 0 bases at V and 3 bases at J, with 6 bases between the two ends. Germline V gene sequence: CDR1 SGHTA, CDR2 FQGNSA. This CDR3 has 14 residues. This CDR3 reads CASSLAPDYNEQFF. CDR3 DNA: TGTGCCAGCAGCTTAGCCCCCGACTACAATGAGCAGTTCTTC.

This clonotype was counted between two and nine times. V and J are TRBV7-2 and TRBJ2-7; D tentatively reads TRBD1 or TRBD2 (5 bases each). The CDR3 extends over 15 amino acids. Germline lookup yields CDR1 SGHTA and CDR2 FQGNSA. The V end lost 1 base, the J end lost 4 bases, and 14 bases lay between the germline ends. CDR3: CASSLELGEMYEQYF. In DNA form, the CDR3 reads TGTGCCAGCAGCTTAGAATTGGGGGAAATGTACGAGCAGTACTTC.

This clonotype occurred many times. This chain links TRBV28 with TRBJ2-3; D is perhaps TRBD1 (6 bases). Germline V lookup: CDR1 MDHEN, CDR2 SYDVKM. This CDR3 is 13 amino acids long. Trimming shortened V by 6 bases and J by 1 base, and 8 bases separated the two germline ends. CDR3 loop: CASRYRGTDTQYF. CDR3 bases: TGTGCCAGCAGATACAGGGGCACAGATACGCAGTATTTT.

The chain is built from TRBV20-1 and TRBJ2-1, with 9 bases identical to TRBD2. CDR3 length: 17 residues. Germline V CDR1 and CDR2: DFQATT, SNEGSKA (reference sequence). V dropped 1 base and J dropped 4; count of bases not matched to a gene: 11. This CDR3 reads CSARAYRVAGGYNEQFF. In DNA form, the CDR3 reads TGCAGTGCTAGAGCCTACCGGGTGGCGGGGGGGTACAATGAGCAGTTCTTC.

The table lists this clonotype with a count of one. The chain has TRBV19 and TRBJ1-5; D gene ambiguous. This CDR3 comprises 13 residues. Germline V gene data show CDR1 as LNHDA and CDR2 as SQIVND (reference sequence). The germline V and J ends were trimmed by 8 bases and 6 bases, with 14 bases remaining between them. The CDR3 nucleotides are TGTGCCAGTTGTCTCGGCGTGGGTCAGCCCCAGCATTTT. Residues: CASCLGVGQPQHF.

The table lists this clonotype with a few counts. The chain links TRBV11-2 to TRBJ2-5, with 9 positions matching TRBD1. The germline gives CDR1 SGHAT, CDR2 FQNNGV. Losses at the gene ends were 3 bases for V and 2 bases for J; bases not matched to a gene: 10. CDR3 length equals 17 residues. The CDR3, as DNA: TGTGCCAGCAGCTTTCCCAGGACAGGGGAGCGACAAGAGACCCAGTACTTC. This gives the protein CASSFPRTGERQETQYF.